This TCR beta chain originates from a study of blood T cell repertoires in COVID-19. Study background: COVID-19 samples collected from the United States, Italy and Spain covered acute and convalescent phases. T cells, B-cell-depleted T cells, or PBMCs supplied cDNA or gDNA.

CDR1 is SGHAT, CDR2 FQNNGV, per germline. This CDR3 is 15 amino acids long. Trimming stripped 1 base from V and 1 base from J, with 10 bases between. In the study's own analysis: Reference gene primer amplification yielded estimated nucleated cell counts. Clones were read by immunoSEQ multiplex PCR, and TCRdb kept only the in-frame ones, dropping some. V and J calls and clone size come straight from that table; D and trimming were deduced from the DNA. The sample gives 110,000 to 150,000 clones, nearly 85% of which show up once; 35% to 50% is in the top ten. The receptor's source is a human donor in a cohort sampled during active COVID-19. The sample was peripheral blood. J is TRBJ1-1 and V is TRBV11-2; D not resolved. CDR3 amino acids: CASSLGEGTNTEAFF. The CDR3 coding sequence is TGTGCCAGCAGCTTAGGCGAGGGAACGAACACTGAAGCTTTCTTT.